These 3 T cell receptor beta chains were all obtained from the same sample, sequenced in a study of siplizumab effects on memory and regulatory T cells. Assay used: immunoSEQ multiplex PCR; TCRdb lists only in-frame clones, some missing. The table shows around 4,000 clones, with around 50% occurring only once. The antigens these receptors bind are not known. Researchers maintained the mixed lymphocyte reaction cells in coculture at 37°C for over 5 days. Sample: CFSE-low (dividing) CD4+ T cells sorted from an allogeneic mixed lymphocyte reaction. These receptor sequences come from a human donor in good health; the cells came from an allogeneic mixed lymphocyte reaction. Some clones in this sample may be carry-over from other donors' samples.

There are a few counts of this clone. The chain couples TRBV10-2 to TRBJ2-1; 16 positions agree with TRBD2. The V gene end was trimmed by 6 bases and the J gene end by 7 bases; junction bases not matched to a gene: 6. Germline V CDR1 and CDR2: WSHSY, SAAADI. The CDR3 is 16 residues long. The CDR3 is CASRGTSGRAWNEQFF. The CDR3 coding sequence is TGCGCCAGCAGAGGGACTAGCGGGAGGGCCTGGAATGAGCAGTTCTTC.

This clone was observed a handful of times. J is TRBJ1-1 and V is TRBV10-3, with D tentatively TRBD1 (5 bases). The germline V gene encodes CDR1 ENHRY and CDR2 SYGVKD. This CDR3 spans 14 amino acids. The ends were cut back, 7 bases at V and 6 bases at J, with 18 bases in the middle. CDR3 sequence reads: CAITEGSGSSEAFF. Here the CDR3 DNA reads TGTGCCATCACAGAAGGTTCAGGGTCTTCTGAAGCTTTCTTT.

This sequence joins TRBV9 and TRBJ1-1, with D perhaps matching TRBD1 (5 bases). The CDR3 runs to 15 residues. V was clipped by 4 bases and J by 2 bases, with 15 bases between them. CDR1 is SGDLS, CDR2 YYNGEE, per germline. CDR3 DNA: TGTGCCAGCAGCCCCAGGGCAGGGATTAACACTGAAGCTTTCTTT. Translated: CASSPRAGINTEAFF.